These T cell receptor beta chains were read from a single sample in a study of Graves' ophthalmopathy and Graves' hyperthyroidism. Each CDR3 protein is one row after TCRdb ran MiXCR on the multiplex PCR reads. Of tens of thousands of distinct CDR3 sequences detected, 40% to 65% appear once; the ten largest clones hold roughly 18%. The sequencing sample was made of peripheral blood. The source is an adult man with Graves' ophthalmopathy. Both conserved end residues are part of each CDR3. A D gene is named only where the DNA matches it firmly. Some rows have no size entry. The others give once, few or many, or a class for an expanded clone.

j_call,clone_size,v_call,d_call,cdr3_aa,cdr3_nt
TRBJ1-2,NA,TRBV2,TRBD1,CASSGDTGDYGYTF,TGTGCCAGCAGTGGTGACACAGGGGACTATGGCTACACCTTC
TRBJ1-3,NA,TRBV10-3,NA,CAISGGLVPGSGNTIYF,TGTGCCATCAGTGGGGGTCTCGTCCCCGGCTCTGGAAACACCATATATTTT
TRBJ1-2,NA,TRBV10-1,NA,CASSGSGKSNYGYTF,TGCGCCAGCAGTGGTTCCGGGAAGAGTAACTATGGCTACACCTTC
TRBJ1-6,medium-sized,TRBV10-1,NA,CASSESRNSPLHF,TGCGCCAGCAGTGAGTCGAGGAATTCACCCCTCCACTTT
TRBJ2-7,NA,TRBV28,NA,CASRTDVPYEQYF,TGTGCCAGCAGGACGGACGTTCCCTACGAGCAGTACTTC
TRBJ2-7,medium-sized,TRBV20-1,TRBD1,CSAQGTYEQYF,TGCAGTGCACAGGGGACCTACGAGCAGTACTTC
TRBJ2-6,NA,TRBV19,NA,CASSALTSSGANVLTF,TGTGCCAGTAGTGCCCTAACAAGCTCTGGGGCCAACGTCCTGACTTTC
TRBJ2-5,few,TRBV4-1,NA,CASSQTSQPGRARETQYF,TGCGCCAGCAGCCAAACGAGTCAACCGGGACGAGCGAGGGAGACCCAGTACTTC
TRBJ2-5,NA,TRBV7-4,NA,CASSSYQETQYF,TGTGCCAGCAGCTCGTACCAAGAGACCCAGTACTTC
TRBJ1-3,many,TRBV28,NA,CASRSPRDPNGNTIYF,TGTGCCAGCAGGAGTCCCCGGGACCCCAACGGAAACACCATATATTTT
TRBJ1-6,few,TRBV25-1,TRBD1,CASSTLGSTGALHF,TGTGCCAGCAGTACCCTCGGGTCGACAGGGGCCCTCCACTTT
TRBJ2-1,medium-sized,TRBV10-1,NA,CASSESASYNEQFF,TGCGCCAGCAGTGAGTCGGCGTCATACAATGAGCAGTTCTTC
TRBJ2-1,many,TRBV6-5,TRBD2,CASSNTIPGLAGNNEQFF,TGTGCCAGCAGCAACACCATTCCCGGGCTAGCGGGCAACAATGAGCAGTTCTTC
TRBJ2-1,many,TRBV6-6,NA,CASSPRQHNEQFF,TGTGCCAGCAGTCCGAGACAGCACAATGAGCAGTTCTTC
TRBJ1-1,NA,TRBV18,NA,CASSPQGSGNTEAFF,TGTGCCAGCTCACCACAGGGCTCTGGAAACACTGAAGCTTTCTTT
TRBJ2-7,NA,TRBV20-1,NA,CSASARQTLNEQYF,TGCAGTGCTAGTGCGAGACAGACCCTGAACGAGCAGTACTTC
TRBJ2-3,once,TRBV10-3,TRBD2,CAIGGTSGGTDTQYF,TGTGCCATCGGGGGGACTAGCGGGGGCACAGATACGCAGTATTTT
TRBJ1-5,once,TRBV2,NA,CASRRGRRKRPQHF,TGTGCCAGCAGGCGGGGGCGGAGGAAACGGCCCCAGCATTTT
TRBJ1-6,few,TRBV7-8,NA,CASSSAAVSPLHF,TGTGCCAGCAGCTCGGCAGCGGTGTCACCCCTCCACTTT
TRBJ2-4,many,TRBV6-1,NA,CASSVGGPVFYIQYF,TGTGCCAGCAGTGTTGGGGGTCCCGTATTTTACATTCAGTACTTC
TRBJ1-6,NA,TRBV5-1,NA,CASRPGRTYNSPPHF,TGCGCCAGCAGACCTGGCAGGACCTATAATTCACCCCCCCACTTT
TRBJ2-7,NA,TRBV7-2,TRBD2,CASSLVGGTYEQYF,TGTGCCAGCAGCTTAGTCGGGGGGACCTACGAGCAGTACTTC
TRBJ2-5,NA,TRBV7-2,NA,CVSSPGPDQETQYF,TGTGTCAGCAGTCCTGGTCCGGACCAAGAGACCCAGTACTTC
TRBJ2-3,once,TRBV6-1,TRBD1,CASSKKTGNTDTQYF,TGTGCCAGCAGTAAGAAGACAGGGAACACAGATACGCAGTATTTT
TRBJ2-3,many,TRBV7-3,TRBD2,CASSFLLAAPGYTQYF,TGTGCCAGCAGCTTTCTCCTAGCGGCACCGGGGTATACGCAGTATTTT
TRBJ2-7,NA,TRBV7-2,TRBD2,CASSSGLAGLYEQYF,TGTGCCAGCAGTTCTGGGCTAGCGGGACTATACGAGCAGTACTTC
TRBJ2-5,NA,TRBV12-3/TRBV12-4,TRBD2,CASSSTSGTQYF,TGTGCCAGCAGCTCGACTAGCGGGACCCAGTACTTC
TRBJ1-4,NA,TRBV19,TRBD1,CASSSDRGGEKLFF,TGTGCCAGTAGTTCGGACAGGGGAGGGGAAAAACTGTTTTTT
TRBJ2-3,many,TRBV12-3/TRBV12-4,TRBD1,CASSSQGVFTDTQYF,TGTGCCAGCAGCTCCCAGGGGGTCTTCACAGATACGCAGTATTTT
TRBJ2-3,many,TRBV4-3,TRBD1,CASSHDRGGVDTQYF,TGCGCCAGCAGCCACGACAGGGGAGGCGTAGATACGCAGTATTTT
TRBJ2-7,many,TRBV7-6,TRBD2,CASSFPKGGSGASYEQYF,TGTGCCAGCAGCTTTCCCAAGGGGGGTAGCGGGGCATCCTACGAGCAGTACTTC
TRBJ1-3,NA,TRBV5-8,NA,CASSRDTYPSGNTIYF,TGTGCCAGCAGCCGGGACACCTACCCGTCGGGAAACACCATATATTTT
TRBJ1-4,NA,TRBV5-1,NA,CASSLNTEAENEKLFF,TGCGCCAGCAGCTTGAACACTGAAGCTGAGAATGAAAAACTGTTTTTT
TRBJ2-1,NA,TRBV3-1,TRBD2,CASSQDLGAGGTYEQFF,TGTGCCAGCAGCCAAGATTTGGGAGCGGGAGGTACGTATGAGCAGTTCTTC
TRBJ2-7,many,TRBV12-3/TRBV12-4,NA,CASSFSGRSSYEQYF,TGTGCCAGCAGTTTTAGTGGCCGAAGCTCCTACGAGCAGTACTTC
TRBJ2-1,NA,TRBV5-1,TRBD1,CASSVPTGNEQFF,TGCGCCAGCAGCGTCCCGACAGGGAATGAGCAGTTCTTC
TRBJ1-5,NA,TRBV2,NA,CASNIETGTDYQPQHF,TGTGCCAGCAATATCGAAACCGGGACTGATTATCAGCCCCAGCATTTT
TRBJ1-6,many,TRBV20-1,NA,CSAYQEGYNSPLHF,TGCAGTGCTTACCAGGAGGGATATAATTCACCCCTCCACTTT
TRBJ1-2,once,TRBV5-4,NA,CASSLLVSRGDYGYTF,TGTGCCAGCAGCTTGTTGGTTTCCAGGGGAGATTATGGCTACACCTTC
TRBJ2-1,many,TRBV20-1,TRBD2,CSASAGGVYNEQFF,TGCAGTGCTAGTGCGGGGGGGGTATACAATGAGCAGTTCTTC
TRBJ1-4,many,TRBV9,NA,CASSAEAGVGNEKLFF,TGTGCCAGCAGCGCCGAAGCGGGGGTTGGTAATGAAAAACTGTTTTTT
TRBJ2-3,NA,TRBV2,NA,CASLGGEGDTQYF,TGTGCCAGCCTCGGAGGGGAAGGAGATACGCAGTATTTT
TRBJ1-2,many,TRBV6-5,TRBD1,CASSYTAGQGDGYTF,TGTGCCAGCAGTTACACCGCGGGACAGGGCGACGGCTACACCTTC
TRBJ2-7,NA,TRBV6-5,TRBD1,CATQSRGSSYEQYF,TGTGCCACCCAGAGCAGGGGGAGCTCCTACGAGCAGTACTTC
TRBJ1-4,NA,TRBV5-4,TRBD1,CASRPTGGGEKLFF,TGTGCCAGCAGACCGACAGGGGGGGGAGAAAAACTGTTTTTT
TRBJ1-5,NA,TRBV7-9,NA,CASSLAGGGIGNQPQHF,TGTGCCAGCAGCTTAGCTGGAGGGGGAATCGGGAATCAGCCCCAGCATTTT
TRBJ2-3,many,TRBV9,NA,CASSSGRGWTRTDTQYF,TGTGCCAGCAGCTCAGGCCGGGGTTGGACCCGCACAGATACGCAGTATTTT
TRBJ1-2,NA,TRBV16,TRBD1,CASSQIGGQGGNYGYTF,TGTGCCAGCAGCCAAATCGGGGGACAGGGAGGGAACTATGGCTACACCTTC